The following is a T cell receptor (beta chain) sequence with its context. The antigen remains undetermined. The data were taken from a study of beta chain features in type 1 diabetes. The study's findings and limits: At VDJ recombination sites, type 1 diabetes patients had fewer insertions and more deleted nucleotides.

Germline assignment: CDR1 SEHNR and CDR2 FQNEAQ (reference sequence). Deletions cut 5 bases from V and 0 bases from J, with 8 bases between. This CDR3 is built from 15 residues. Sorting produced populations that all topped 95% purity. Every isolated RNA sample was fully reverse transcribed, so sequencing captured expressed TCRB transcripts. Naive, central memory and regulatory T cell samples produced a mean of about 3.4 million reads. The protocol was immunoSEQ multiplex PCR, while the TCRdb copy is restricted to in-frame clones and leaves out a portion. The sample consists of hundreds of thousands of clones, about 70% of them appearing once.

The receptor comes from a man between 25 and 39 years old in good health. The V and J genes are TRBV7-9 and TRBJ1-6; D is uncertain. The material sequenced was naive CD4+ T cells from blood. The CDR3 region has the DNA TGTGCCAGCAGCAAAGTGAGCTCCTATAATTCACCCCTCCACTTT. It specifies CASSKVSSYNSPLHF.